Shown below are 5 T cell receptor beta chains from a single sample sequenced in a study of T cells in Graves' hyperthyroidism and ophthalmopathy. TCR beta CDR3 sequences were amplified from RNA transcripts. RT-PCR in the first round (using the HTBI primer set) targeted the TCR CDR3. Via MiXCR, TCRdb re-called the multiplex PCR reads, giving one row per CDR3 protein. The sample consists of about 260,000 distinct CDR3 sequences, 25% of them appearing once. The sample was blood. Receptors were obtained from a man aged 35-49 years with Graves' hyperthyroidism that later progressed to Graves' ophthalmopathy.

The sample holds many counts of this clonotype. The V call is TRBV12-3 or TRBV12-4, the J call TRBJ1-5; 8 nucleotides align to TRBD1. CDR3 length equals 15 residues. V was clipped by 5 bases and J by 4 bases; unmatched bases: 7. The CDR3 nucleotides read TGTGCCAGCAGTACTCGGGACAGGCTGAATCAGCCCCAGCATTTT. Its translation: CASSTRDRLNQPQHF.

This clonotype has ten or more counts. The chain uses TRBV20-1 and TRBJ2-5, with 12 positions matching TRBD2. The CDR3 loop spans 16 amino acids. Germline lookup yields CDR1 DFQATT and CDR2 SNEGSKA (reference sequence). With 2 bases clipped from V and 2 bases from J, the junction kept 6 bases outside the gene matches. In DNA, the CDR3 is TGCAGTGCTAGATCCGGGACTAGCGGGTTTCAAGAGACCCAGTACTTC. Encoded protein: CSARSGTSGFQETQYF.

This clonotype was observed many times. The chain has TRBV29-1 and TRBJ1-1; D not resolved. Germline CDR1 reads SQVTM; CDR2 reads ANQGSEA. This CDR3 contains 10 residues. Trimming took off 3 bases at V and 11 bases at J, with 10 bases between the two ends. The CDR3 sequence is CSVDGQNAFF. The DNA for the CDR3 is TGCAGCGTTGACGGCCAGAACGCTTTCTTT.

This clonotype has at least ten counts. V is TRBV2 and J is TRBJ2-5, with D perhaps matching TRBD2 (5 bases). There are 13 residues in the CDR3. V was shortened by 4 bases and J by 5 bases, with 11 bases between the two germline ends. Germline V gene lookup returns CDR1 SNHLY and CDR2 FYNNEI. CDR3 nucleotide sequence: TGTGCCAGCAGTGTCCGGGGTTGGGAGACCCAGTACTTC. Translation gives CASSVRGWETQYF.

This clonotype was seen ten or more times. This rearrangement joins TRBV20-1 to TRBJ1-6; 8 bases match TRBD1. The CDR3 runs 17 residues. With 2 bases clipped from V and 0 bases from J, the junction kept 6 bases outside the gene matches. CDR1 is DFQATT and CDR2 is SNEGSKA in the germline V gene (reference sequence). The CDR3 reads CSARPRGLSSYNSPLHF. Written as DNA, the CDR3 is TGCAGTGCTAGACCCAGGGGGCTTAGCTCCTATAATTCACCCCTCCACTTT.